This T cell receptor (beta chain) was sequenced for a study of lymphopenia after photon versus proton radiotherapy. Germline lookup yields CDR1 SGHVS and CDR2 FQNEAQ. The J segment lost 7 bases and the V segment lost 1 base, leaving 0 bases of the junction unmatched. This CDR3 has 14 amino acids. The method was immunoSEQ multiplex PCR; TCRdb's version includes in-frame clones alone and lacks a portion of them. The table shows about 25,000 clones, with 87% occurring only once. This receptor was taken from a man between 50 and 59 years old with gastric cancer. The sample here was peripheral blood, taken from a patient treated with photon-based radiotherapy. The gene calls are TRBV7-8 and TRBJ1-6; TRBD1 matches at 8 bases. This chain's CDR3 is CASSLGDRNSPLHF. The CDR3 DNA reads TGTGCCAGCAGCTTAGGGGACAGGAATTCACCCCTCCACTTT.